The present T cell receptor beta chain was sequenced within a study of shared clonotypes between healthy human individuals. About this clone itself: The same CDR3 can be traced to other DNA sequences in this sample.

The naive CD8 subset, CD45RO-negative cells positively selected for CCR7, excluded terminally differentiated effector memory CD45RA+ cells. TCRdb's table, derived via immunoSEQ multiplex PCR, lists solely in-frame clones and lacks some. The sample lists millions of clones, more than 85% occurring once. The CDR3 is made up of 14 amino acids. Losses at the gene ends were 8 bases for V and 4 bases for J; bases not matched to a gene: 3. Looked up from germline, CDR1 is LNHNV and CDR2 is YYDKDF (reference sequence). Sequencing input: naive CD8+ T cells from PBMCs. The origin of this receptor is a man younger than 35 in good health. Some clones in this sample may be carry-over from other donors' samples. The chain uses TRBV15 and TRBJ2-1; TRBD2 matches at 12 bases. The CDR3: CATETSGSYNEQFF. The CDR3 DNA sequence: TGTGCCACCGAGACTAGCGGGAGTTACAATGAGCAGTTCTTC.